A selection of T cell receptor beta chains follows, all from one sample in a study of cytomegalovirus exposure and HLA in healthy donors. The repertoire was sequenced with immunoSEQ multiplex PCR; TCRdb's copy has only in-frame clones and lacks some. This table has about 200,000 clones, approximately 79% appearing once. The specimen sequenced was PBMCs. The receptors come from a man between 45 and 60 years old in good health and CMV-seronegative. The CDR3 runs from the conserved cysteine through the conserved F or W. The order of the fields is D gene, V gene, J gene, clone size, CDR3 protein, CDR3 DNA. The D gene is left open where the match is weak. A row's size may be missing; if present it is once, few, many or a size class.

d_call: TRBD1; v_call: TRBV28; j_call: TRBJ1-4; clone_size: .; cdr3_aa: CASRPQGLNEKLFF; cdr3_nt: TGTGCCAGCAGGCCACAGGGGCTTAATGAAAAACTGTTTTTT
d_call: .; v_call: TRBV21-1; j_call: TRBJ2-7; clone_size: .; cdr3_aa: CASSKVDLAEFYEQYF; cdr3_nt: TGTGCCAGCAGCAAAGTGGACCTAGCGGAATTCTACGAGCAGTACTTC
d_call: .; v_call: TRBV28; j_call: TRBJ1-5; clone_size: .; cdr3_aa: CASSFFLQGSNQPQHF; cdr3_nt: TGTGCCAGCAGTTTTTTCCTTCAGGGAAGCAATCAGCCCCAGCATTTT
d_call: TRBD2; v_call: TRBV30; j_call: TRBJ2-3; clone_size: .; cdr3_aa: CAWSKYIAGGPQDTQYF; cdr3_nt: TGTGCCTGGAGTAAATACATAGCGGGAGGGCCACAAGATACGCAGTATTTT
d_call: TRBD1; v_call: TRBV2; j_call: TRBJ2-3; clone_size: .; cdr3_aa: CASTSGTADTQYF; cdr3_nt: TGTGCCAGCACTTCGGGGACAGCAGATACGCAGTATTTT
d_call: .; v_call: TRBV7-2; j_call: TRBJ2-7; clone_size: .; cdr3_aa: CASSSRGPYEQYF; cdr3_nt: TGTGCCAGCAGCTCAAGAGGGCCCTACGAGCAGTACTTC
d_call: .; v_call: TRBV6-6; j_call: TRBJ1-3; clone_size: .; cdr3_aa: CASSYSVGHSGNTIYF; cdr3_nt: TGTGCCAGCAGTTACTCAGTGGGGCACTCTGGAAACACCATATATTTT
d_call: .; v_call: TRBV6-5; j_call: TRBJ1-5; clone_size: once; cdr3_aa: CASSYSIGGRQPQHF; cdr3_nt: TGTGCCAGCAGTTACTCGATCGGGGGGCGTCAGCCCCAGCATTTT
d_call: .; v_call: TRBV28; j_call: TRBJ2-1; clone_size: .; cdr3_aa: CASRFAGSRNEQFF; cdr3_nt: TGTGCCAGCAGATTCGCGGGGAGTCGAAATGAGCAGTTCTTC
d_call: TRBD2; v_call: TRBV2; j_call: TRBJ2-1; clone_size: .; cdr3_aa: CASGEGLAPRNEQFF; cdr3_nt: TGTGCCAGCGGGGAGGGACTAGCTCCACGCAATGAGCAGTTCTTC
d_call: .; v_call: TRBV27; j_call: TRBJ2-2; clone_size: once; cdr3_aa: CASSLRHTGPRGELFF; cdr3_nt: TGTGCCAGCAGTCTGCGACATACAGGGCCCCGTGGGGAGCTGTTTTTT
d_call: .; v_call: TRBV7-2; j_call: TRBJ1-2; clone_size: .; cdr3_aa: CASSLDLVTAFNYGYTF; cdr3_nt: TGTGCCAGCAGCTTAGATTTAGTGACAGCCTTTAACTATGGCTACACCTTC
d_call: .; v_call: TRBV28; j_call: TRBJ2-7; clone_size: .; cdr3_aa: CASSSGQISYEQYF; cdr3_nt: TGTGCCAGCAGTTCAGGACAAATTTCCTACGAGCAGTACTTC
d_call: .; v_call: TRBV7-9; j_call: TRBJ2-1; clone_size: .; cdr3_aa: CASSLLASSYNEQFF; cdr3_nt: TGTGCCAGCAGCTTACTCGCTAGCTCCTACAATGAGCAGTTCTTC
d_call: .; v_call: TRBV20-1; j_call: TRBJ1-1; clone_size: .; cdr3_aa: CSDGGAFF; cdr3_nt: TGCAGTGACGGGGGTGCTTTCTTT
d_call: .; v_call: TRBV4-1; j_call: TRBJ2-1; clone_size: .; cdr3_aa: CASSQLHGGSGRRNEQFF; cdr3_nt: TGCGCCAGCAGCCAACTACATGGTGGAAGCGGAAGAAGGAATGAGCAGTTCTTC
d_call: .; v_call: TRBV19; j_call: TRBJ2-6; clone_size: .; cdr3_aa: CASSMGGSGANVLTF; cdr3_nt: TGTGCCAGTAGTATGGGGGGCTCTGGGGCCAACGTCCTGACTTTC
d_call: .; v_call: TRBV18; j_call: TRBJ2-3; clone_size: .; cdr3_aa: CASSPGGDTQYF; cdr3_nt: TGTGCCAGCTCACCGGGGGGAGATACGCAGTATTTT
d_call: .; v_call: TRBV5-6; j_call: TRBJ1-1; clone_size: few; cdr3_aa: CASSTQGRNTEAFF; cdr3_nt: TGTGCCAGCAGCACGCAGGGTAGGAACACTGAAGCTTTCTTT
d_call: .; v_call: TRBV6-1; j_call: TRBJ1-5; clone_size: once; cdr3_aa: CASSEVAVNQPQHF; cdr3_nt: TGTGCCAGCAGTGAAGTCGCGGTGAATCAGCCCCAGCATTTT
d_call: .; v_call: TRBV6-6; j_call: TRBJ2-7; clone_size: .; cdr3_aa: CASSPSAGRGEQYF; cdr3_nt: TGTGCCAGCAGCCCGTCCGCGGGAAGGGGTGAGCAGTACTTC
d_call: .; v_call: TRBV11-3; j_call: TRBJ2-1; clone_size: .; cdr3_aa: CASSQQGGPYNEQFF; cdr3_nt: TGTGCCAGCAGCCAACAGGGTGGCCCCTACAATGAGCAGTTCTTC
d_call: TRBD2; v_call: TRBV28; j_call: TRBJ2-7; clone_size: .; cdr3_aa: CASTPGGLADYEQYF; cdr3_nt: TGTGCCAGCACCCCCGGAGGACTAGCGGACTACGAGCAGTACTTC
d_call: .; v_call: TRBV11-1; j_call: TRBJ2-3; clone_size: .; cdr3_aa: CASSLDYTDTQYF; cdr3_nt: TGTGCCAGCAGCTTGGACTACACAGATACGCAGTATTTT
d_call: .; v_call: TRBV28; j_call: TRBJ2-3; clone_size: .; cdr3_aa: CASSVPTGKPTDTQYF; cdr3_nt: TGTGCCAGCAGTGTTCCAACCGGGAAACCCACAGATACGCAGTATTTT
d_call: .; v_call: TRBV15; j_call: TRBJ2-3; clone_size: .; cdr3_aa: CATSRGGHLTDTQYF; cdr3_nt: TGTGCCACCAGCCGAGGGGGACACCTCACAGATACGCAGTATTTT
d_call: TRBD1; v_call: TRBV18; j_call: TRBJ2-5; clone_size: .; cdr3_aa: CASSPNPDRAETQYF; cdr3_nt: TGTGCCAGCTCACCAAATCCGGACAGGGCAGAGACCCAGTACTTC
d_call: TRBD2; v_call: TRBV9; j_call: TRBJ2-1; clone_size: few; cdr3_aa: CASRQLAGGYNEQFF; cdr3_nt: TGTGCCAGCAGGCAACTAGCGGGGGGATACAATGAGCAGTTCTTC
d_call: .; v_call: TRBV6-5; j_call: TRBJ2-1; clone_size: once; cdr3_aa: CASRYDSSSYNEQFF; cdr3_nt: TGTGCCAGCAGGTACGACTCAAGTTCCTACAATGAGCAGTTCTTC
d_call: TRBD1; v_call: TRBV11-2; j_call: TRBJ1-5; clone_size: once; cdr3_aa: CASSLGGTGVHQPQHF; cdr3_nt: TGTGCCAGCAGCTTAGGTGGGACAGGGGTACATCAGCCCCAGCATTTT
d_call: .; v_call: TRBV30; j_call: TRBJ2-1; clone_size: .; cdr3_aa: CAWSRGGVGEQFF; cdr3_nt: TGTGCCTGGAGTCGGGGCGGGGTAGGGGAGCAGTTCTTC
d_call: TRBD2; v_call: TRBV19; j_call: TRBJ2-1; clone_size: .; cdr3_aa: CASSIRWGGREQFF; cdr3_nt: TGTGCCAGTAGTATCCGATGGGGCGGGAGAGAGCAGTTCTTC
d_call: TRBD2; v_call: TRBV28; j_call: TRBJ2-7; clone_size: .; cdr3_aa: CASSFGGLAGEQYF; cdr3_nt: TGTGCCAGCAGTTTCGGGGGACTAGCCGGCGAGCAGTACTTC
d_call: .; v_call: TRBV5-1; j_call: TRBJ1-1; clone_size: once; cdr3_aa: CASSLVGSGFTEAFF; cdr3_nt: TGCGCCAGCAGCTTGGTGGGATCAGGGTTCACTGAAGCTTTCTTT
d_call: .; v_call: TRBV5-1; j_call: TRBJ2-3; clone_size: .; cdr3_aa: CASSSRFSSTDTQYF; cdr3_nt: TGCGCCAGCAGTTCCAGGTTCTCTAGCACAGATACGCAGTATTTT
d_call: TRBD1; v_call: TRBV29-1; j_call: TRBJ1-1; clone_size: .; cdr3_aa: CSAYDRGETEAFF; cdr3_nt: TGCAGCGCCTATGACAGGGGGGAGACTGAAGCTTTCTTT
d_call: TRBD2; v_call: TRBV5-4; j_call: TRBJ2-3; clone_size: few; cdr3_aa: CASSLGGTSGYTDTQYF; cdr3_nt: TGTGCCAGCAGCTTAGGGGGGACTAGCGGATACACAGATACGCAGTATTTT
d_call: TRBD1; v_call: TRBV6-5; j_call: TRBJ1-2; clone_size: .; cdr3_aa: CASSPGQASRGYTF; cdr3_nt: TGTGCCAGCAGTCCCGGACAGGCATCAAGAGGCTACACCTTC
d_call: TRBD1; v_call: TRBV7-9; j_call: TRBJ2-7; clone_size: once; cdr3_aa: CASSLAGQGPLYEQYF; cdr3_nt: TGTGCCAGCAGCTTAGCGGGACAGGGACCTCTCTACGAGCAGTACTTC
d_call: TRBD1; v_call: TRBV5-1; j_call: TRBJ1-4; clone_size: few; cdr3_aa: CASSSGTGTGREKLFF; cdr3_nt: TGCGCCAGCAGCTCAGGAACCGGGACAGGGCGTGAAAAACTGTTTTTT
d_call: .; v_call: TRBV18; j_call: TRBJ1-1; clone_size: .; cdr3_aa: CASSRTQENTEAFF; cdr3_nt: TGTGCCAGCTCACGGACACAGGAGAACACTGAAGCTTTCTTT
d_call: TRBD2; v_call: TRBV19; j_call: TRBJ2-1; clone_size: .; cdr3_aa: CASFPSGISSYNEQFF; cdr3_nt: TGTGCCAGTTTCCCAAGCGGGATCAGCTCCTACAATGAGCAGTTCTTC
d_call: TRBD2; v_call: TRBV29-1; j_call: TRBJ2-7; clone_size: .; cdr3_aa: CSAYGTTYEQYF; cdr3_nt: TGCAGCGCCTACGGGACTACCTACGAGCAGTACTTC
d_call: .; v_call: TRBV5-1; j_call: TRBJ1-1; clone_size: .; cdr3_aa: CASSPGASRTEAFF; cdr3_nt: TGCGCCAGCAGCCCAGGGGCCTCGAGGACTGAAGCTTTCTTT
d_call: TRBD1; v_call: TRBV6-5; j_call: TRBJ1-1; clone_size: .; cdr3_aa: CASSYAGQVREAFF; cdr3_nt: TGTGCCAGCAGTTACGCGGGACAGGTCCGAGAAGCTTTCTTT
d_call: TRBD1; v_call: TRBV19; j_call: TRBJ1-1; clone_size: .; cdr3_aa: CASSIRTGTLRGTEAFF; cdr3_nt: TGTGCCAGTAGTATAAGGACAGGGACCCTGAGGGGCACTGAAGCTTTCTTT
d_call: .; v_call: TRBV29-1; j_call: TRBJ1-1; clone_size: once; cdr3_aa: CSVQPGGQNTEAFF; cdr3_nt: TGCAGCGTGCAACCGGGAGGTCAGAACACTGAAGCTTTCTTT
d_call: .; v_call: TRBV27; j_call: TRBJ2-3; clone_size: once; cdr3_aa: CASSGAGTSTDTQYF; cdr3_nt: TGTGCCAGCAGTGGAGCCGGGACTAGCACAGATACGCAGTATTTT
d_call: .; v_call: TRBV2; j_call: TRBJ1-5; clone_size: .; cdr3_aa: CASSDRTDTQPQHF; cdr3_nt: TGTGCCAGCAGTGACCGGACAGACACTCAGCCCCAGCATTTT
d_call: TRBD2; v_call: TRBV5-1; j_call: TRBJ2-3; clone_size: few; cdr3_aa: CASTPVGRGTDTQYF; cdr3_nt: TGCGCCAGCACCCCTGTGGGGAGGGGCACAGATACGCAGTATTTT
d_call: .; v_call: TRBV7-8; j_call: TRBJ1-2; clone_size: .; cdr3_aa: CASSPGTRFINYGYTF; cdr3_nt: TGTGCCAGCAGCCCAGGGACAAGATTTATTAACTATGGCTACACCTTC
d_call: .; v_call: TRBV19; j_call: TRBJ2-7; clone_size: .; cdr3_aa: CASSIPGVSYEQYF; cdr3_nt: TGTGCCAGTAGTATACCCGGGGTCTCCTACGAGCAGTACTTC
d_call: TRBD1; v_call: TRBV15; j_call: TRBJ1-5; clone_size: .; cdr3_aa: CATSRPGGNQPQHF; cdr3_nt: TGTGCCACCAGCAGACCAGGGGGAAATCAGCCCCAGCATTTT
d_call: TRBD1; v_call: TRBV19; j_call: TRBJ1-5; clone_size: .; cdr3_aa: CATGTGPYSNQPQHF; cdr3_nt: TGTGCCACCGGGACAGGACCCTATAGCAATCAGCCCCAGCATTTT
d_call: TRBD2; v_call: TRBV2; j_call: TRBJ2-7; clone_size: .; cdr3_aa: CASNNGLAGTYEQYF; cdr3_nt: TGTGCCAGCAACAACGGACTAGCGGGGACCTACGAGCAGTACTTC
d_call: TRBD1; v_call: TRBV7-6; j_call: TRBJ2-7; clone_size: .; cdr3_aa: CASSLAATGYNYEQYF; cdr3_nt: TGTGCCAGCAGCTTAGCCGCGACAGGGTACAACTACGAGCAGTACTTC
d_call: TRBD1; v_call: TRBV6-1; j_call: TRBJ1-1; clone_size: .; cdr3_aa: CASSHRGHTEAFF; cdr3_nt: TGTGCCAGCAGTCACAGGGGTCACACTGAAGCTTTCTTT
d_call: .; v_call: TRBV2; j_call: TRBJ1-5; clone_size: .; cdr3_aa: CASSEVGLNQPQHF; cdr3_nt: TGTGCCAGCAGTGAAGTGGGACTCAATCAGCCCCAGCATTTT
d_call: TRBD2; v_call: TRBV5-4; j_call: TRBJ2-7; clone_size: .; cdr3_aa: CASSLGLAGVYEQYF; cdr3_nt: TGTGCCAGCAGCTTGGGACTAGCGGGAGTGTACGAGCAGTACTTC
d_call: TRBD1; v_call: TRBV28; j_call: TRBJ1-4; clone_size: few; cdr3_aa: CASRQGNEKLFF; cdr3_nt: TGTGCCAGCCGACAGGGGAATGAAAAACTGTTTTTT